This T cell receptor (beta chain) was identified in a study of lymphopenia after photon versus proton radiotherapy. Method: immunoSEQ multiplex PCR; TCRdb's copy keeps in-frame clones and lacks some. The sample lists under 20,000 clones; around nine tenths were seen once. The V segment lost 1 base and the J segment 6 bases; nucleotides outside the gene matches: 4. This CDR3 contains 13 residues. Germline V gene data show CDR1 as SQVTM and CDR2 as ANQGSEA. This TCR was sampled from a man aged 65 to 85 with pancreatic cancer. This material consisted of peripheral blood, taken from a patient treated with proton-based radiotherapy. The rearrangement joins TRBV29-1 to TRBJ2-7, with TRBD1 matching 9 bases. CDR3 sequence reads: CSVEGTGAIEQYF. The CDR3 DNA is TGCAGCGTTGAAGGGACAGGGGCCATCGAGCAGTACTTC.